The entry that follows covers one TCR beta chain sequence. Its antigen is undetermined. This specimen comes from a study of OX40 agonist ivuxolimab in advanced cancers. Whole-study findings and limits: Expanded clones were, on average, more numerous among CD8+ T cells than CD4+. The CD4+ and CD8+ T cells in the blood had expanded clonally by week 6 at 0.1 to 3.0 mg/kg.

Exclusion applied to patients with autoimmune disease history or systemic immunosuppression. This CDR3 has 16 amino acids. V lost 0 bases and J lost 10, with 18 bases in between. Germline V gene data show CDR1 as SGHAT and CDR2 as FQNNGV. Sequencing was performed with immunoSEQ multiplex PCR; in TCRdb, only in-frame clones are kept and a portion is missing. Of 66,000 or so clones in the sample, approximately 86% are singletons; the top ten hold 2%. The TCR sequence derives from an adult with an advanced solid tumor such as melanoma, head and neck, liver or kidney cancer. This material consisted of CD4+ or CD8+ T cells sorted from blood, taken in a trial of the OX40 agonist ivuxolimab. The chain couples TRBV11-2 to TRBJ1-4; the D gene is possibly TRBD1 (5 bases). The CDR3 spells CASSLDGRGAVGKLFF. CDR3 sequence (DNA): TGTGCCAGCAGCTTAGATGGGAGGGGCGCGGTTGGAAAACTGTTTTTT.